The T cell receptor beta chain under discussion was sequenced for a study of blood T cell repertoires in COVID-19. V lost 5 bases, J lost 10 bases, and 18 bases lay in between. This CDR3 has 15 residues. The germline V gene has CDR1 SGHVS and CDR2 FQNEAQ. Per the original methods: Amplification of reference gene primers was used by the study to estimate nucleated cell counts. TCRdb's table, derived via immunoSEQ multiplex PCR, lists solely in-frame clones and lacks some. V, J and clone size derive from that table, while D and trimming were established from the DNA sequence. The table lists 250,000 or so clones, 70% to 90% of them singletons.

The clonotype originates from a woman aged 25 to 39 with acute COVID-19. This sequence joins TRBV7-8 and TRBJ1-6; D is possibly TRBD1 (6 bases). Sequenced material: PBMCs or T cells enriched from blood (not recorded which). The CDR3 sequence is CASSKGGGASSPLHF. The CDR3, as DNA: TGTGCCAGCAGCAAAGGCGGGGGCGCGTCCTCACCCCTCCACTTT. The whole variable domain, remainder taken from reference TRBV7-8 and TRBJ1-6, is GAGVSQSPRYKVAKRGQDVALRCDPISGHVSLFWYQQALGQGPEFLTYFQNEAQLDKSGLPSDRFFAERPEGSVSTLKIQRTQQEDSAVYLCASSKGGGASSPLHFGNGTRLTVT.